This passage covers 22 T cell receptor beta chains from one sample sequenced in a study of beta chain features in type 1 diabetes. The entirety of the isolated RNA underwent reverse transcription, so expressed TCRB transcripts were sequenced. Here immunoSEQ multiplex PCR was the method, and the copy in TCRdb shows in-frame clones only, minus some. The sample has 100,000 to 150,000 clones; roughly a sixth are singletons. Study outcomes and limitations: For Type 1 diabetes patients, all four CD4+ subsets carried TCRB CDR3s that were moderately but significantly shorter.

Their cognate antigens are unknown. The sequencing input was central memory CD4+ T cells from blood. All receptors derive from a man aged 18 to 29 with type 1 diabetes.

As regards this clone: The same CDR3 arises from other DNA sequences in this sample as well. The chain employs TRBV5-4 and TRBJ2-5; D might be TRBD1 (6 bases). Per germline, CDR1 SGHNT and CDR2 YYREEE (reference sequence). Deletions cut 4 bases from V and 2 bases from J, with 12 bases between. The CDR3 runs 14 residues. DNA for the CDR3: TGTGCCAGCAGCCTCGGACAGACTCAAGAGACCCAGTACTTC. Protein: CASSLGQTQETQYF.

The chain couples TRBV14 to TRBJ2-1, with D perhaps being TRBD1 or TRBD2 (5 bases each). The V end lost 4 bases, the J end lost 10 bases, and 26 bases lay between the germline ends. Germline-derived CDR1 and CDR2 are SGHDN and FVKESK. The CDR3 extends over 17 amino acids. The CDR3 region is CASSPHATGTWRIEQFF. The DNA of the CDR3 is TGTGCCAGCAGCCCCCACGCGACCGGGACCTGGAGGATCGAGCAGTTCTTC.

This rearrangement joins TRBV7-2 to TRBJ2-1; D gene ambiguous. The germline V gene encodes CDR1 SGHTA and CDR2 FQGNSA. The CDR3 loop spans 15 amino acids. The germline V and J ends were trimmed by 4 bases and 0 bases, with 10 bases remaining between them. The CDR3, as DNA: TGTGCCAGCAGCTCTTCTGGGAACTCCTACAATGAGCAGTTCTTC. Translating gives CASSSSGNSYNEQFF.

Remarks on this clone: The sample has other DNA sequences that encode this CDR3 too. The genes are TRBV6-5 and TRBJ2-7, with D tentatively TRBD1 (5 bases). Germline loops: CDR1 MNHEY, CDR2 SVGAGI. The CDR3 covers 14 residues. V lost 7 bases to trimming and J lost 0 bases, with 13 bases between them. The chain's CDR3 is CASKTDGGSYEQYF. Here the CDR3 DNA reads TGTGCCAGCAAGACAGACGGTGGCTCCTACGAGCAGTACTTC.

This clone was seen ten or more times. V gene TRBV7-2 combines with J gene TRBJ2-1, with D tentatively TRBD2 (6 bases). Trimming stripped 4 bases from V and 6 bases from J, with 13 bases between. CDR3 length: 14 amino acids. CDR1 and CDR2 from the germline V gene are SGHTA and FQGNSA. The CDR3 reads CASSYGGSANEQFF. The CDR3 DNA follows: TGTGCCAGCAGCTACGGGGGTAGCGCCAATGAGCAGTTCTTC.

V and J are TRBV6-1 and TRBJ2-2; 7 nucleotides align to TRBD2. Germline loops: CDR1 MNHNS, CDR2 SASEGT. Trimming cost V 7 bases and J 0 bases; bases outside gene matches: 2. This CDR3 contains 14 residues. The CDR3 loop is CASIAGANTGELFF. CDR3 nucleotide sequence: TGTGCCAGCATCGCGGGGGCGAACACCGGGGAGCTGTTTTTT.

About this clone itself: The same CDR3 arises from other DNA sequences in this sample as well. The J gene is TRBJ2-5, the V gene TRBV30, with 9 bases identical to TRBD2. With V trimmed by 0 bases and J by 4 bases, 0 bases remained unmatched. This CDR3 region has 13 residues. Germline CDR1 GTSNPN, CDR2 SVGIG (reference sequence). The CDR3 DNA reads as TGTGCCTGGAGTGTACTAGCGGGAGAGACCCAGTACTTC. It codes for CAWSVLAGETQYF.

CDR3 protein: CASSEGIQGVKNIQYF. CDR3 DNA: TGTGCCAGCAGTGAGGGGATCCAGGGAGTCAAAAACATTCAGTACTTC. The gene calls are TRBV25-1 and TRBJ2-4; D is possibly TRBD1 or TRBD2 (5 bases each). Germline V lookup: CDR1 MGHDK, CDR2 SYGVNS. V was shortened by 3 bases and J by 3 bases, with 15 bases between the two germline ends. The CDR3 runs 16 residues.

The table lists this clone with a few counts. The rearrangement uses TRBV25-1 and TRBJ1-6, with 7 bases that match TRBD1. CDR1 MGHDK and CDR2 SYGVNS come from the germline V gene. After removal of 10 bases from V and 8 bases from J, the junction contained 11 bases not matched to a gene. CDR3 length: 14 residues. CDR3 residues: CAIQEDRPDSPLHF. The DNA for the CDR3 is TGTGCCATCCAGGAGGACAGGCCTGATTCACCCCTCCACTTT.

V is TRBV2 and J is TRBJ1-2, with D unresolved. The V end lost 0 bases, the J end lost 4 bases, and 3 bases lay between the germline ends. The CDR3 is 12 amino acids. Germline V CDR1 and CDR2: SNHLY, FYNNEI. CDR3 nucleotides: TGTGCCAGCAGTGAAGCATCCTATGGCTACACCTTC. It yields the protein CASSEASYGYTF.

The chain carries TRBV7-6 and TRBJ1-1; the D is unclear. From germline, CDR1 is SGHVS and CDR2 FNYEAQ. Trimming pared 4 bases from V and 3 bases from J, leaving 9 bases between. The CDR3 consists of 13 residues. CDR3 sequence reads: CASSSWADTEAFF. The CDR3 DNA reads TGTGCCAGCAGCTCCTGGGCAGACACTGAAGCTTTCTTT.

Only a few counts were recorded for this clone. The chain couples TRBV5-1 to TRBJ2-1; a possible D gene is TRBD1 (6 bases). Per germline, CDR1 SGHRS and CDR2 YFSETQ. This CDR3 contains 14 residues. V lost 4 bases to trimming and J lost 7 bases, with 15 bases between them. In nucleotides, the CDR3 is TGCGCCAGCAGCCCAAGGACAGCAGGGAATGAGCAGTTCTTC. It specifies CASSPRTAGNEQFF. The full variable domain, with the rest looked up from reference TRBV5-1 and TRBJ2-1, is KAGVTQTPRYLIKTRGQQVTLSCSPISGHRSVSWYQQTPGQGLQFLFEYFSETQRNKGNFPGRFSGRQFSNSRSEMNVSTLELGDSALYLCASSPRTAGNEQFFGPGTRLTVL.

For this clone: In the same sample, other DNA sequences code for this CDR3. The chain employs TRBV7-2 and TRBJ2-7; D gene uncertain. The CDR3 spans 12 residues. Deletions cut 6 bases from V and 0 bases from J, with 6 bases between. Germline lookup yields CDR1 SGHTA and CDR2 FQGNSA. The CDR3 loop is CASSPPSYEQYF. The CDR3 nucleotides read TGTGCCAGCAGTCCACCCTCCTACGAGCAGTACTTC.

The V gene is TRBV27, the J gene TRBJ2-7; no clear D gene. Trimming left V 7 bases short and J 5 bases short, with 12 bases between. Germline values: CDR1 MNHEY, CDR2 SMNVEV (reference sequence). The CDR3 is 12 amino acids. CDR3 protein: CASTASHNEQYF. The CDR3 DNA reads TGTGCCAGCACCGCCTCCCACAACGAGCAGTACTTC.

This clone showed up just a few times. This chain connects TRBV7-9 to TRBJ2-7, with D uncertain. The CDR3 extends over 13 amino acids. Trimming removed 1 base at V and 3 bases at J, with 7 bases between. Germline V CDR1 and CDR2: SEHNR, FQNEAQ (reference sequence). CDR3: CASSLGGFYEQYF. The CDR3 DNA follows: TGTGCCAGCAGCTTAGGCGGATTCTACGAGCAGTACTTC.

The rearrangement uses TRBV28 and TRBJ2-7; unclear D gene. V gave up 6 bases and J gave up 3 bases, with 18 bases separating them. The CDR3 consists of 15 residues. Germline V CDR1 and CDR2: MDHEN, SYDVKM. DNA for the CDR3: TGTGCCAGCAGCACAGTCGGGTCATTCCACTACGAGCAGTACTTC. It yields the protein CASSTVGSFHYEQYF.

The gene calls are TRBV7-2 and TRBJ2-7; 12 positions agree with TRBD2. The junction had 6 bases not matched to a gene; V was cut back by 5 bases and J by 4 bases. This CDR3 region has 15 residues. Germline CDR1 is SGHTA and CDR2 is FQGNSA. The CDR3 is CASSPTSGRSYEQYF. The CDR3 DNA is TGTGCCAGCAGCCCTACTAGCGGGAGGTCTTACGAGCAGTACTTC.

This clone came up a few times. This chain uses TRBV11-2 with TRBJ2-2; no firm D call. The germline gives CDR1 SGHAT, CDR2 FQNNGV. This CDR3 is 12 amino acids long. The V gene lost 3 bases and the J gene lost 6 bases, with 5 bases spanning the gap. The DNA of the CDR3 is TGTGCCAGCAGCTTTGATGCCGGGGAGCTGTTTTTT. This codes for CASSFDAGELFF. Using reference TRBV11-2 and TRBJ2-2 for the parts outside the CDR3, the full variable domain is EAGVAQSPRYKIIEKRQSVAFWCNPISGHATLYWYQQILGQGPKLLIQFQNNGVVDDSQLPKDRFSAERLKGVDSTLKIQPAKLEDSAVYLCASSFDAGELFFGEGSRLTVL.

Worth noting for this clone: The identical CDR3 is also encoded by other nucleotide sequences in the sample. V gene TRBV9 combines with J gene TRBJ1-6, with 9 bases aligning to TRBD1. V was pared by 2 bases and J by 10 bases, with 4 bases of the junction left unmatched. CDR1 and CDR2 (germline): SGDLS, YYNGEE. This CDR3 has 14 amino acids. As DNA, the CDR3 is TGTGCCAGCAGCGTCGGACAGGGGAGCTCACCCCTCCACTTT. It specifies CASSVGQGSSPLHF.

This clone showed up just a few times. The chain employs TRBV6-5 and TRBJ1-1, with TRBD1 matching 8 bases. V trimming: 7 bases; J trimming: 1 base; junction bases outside the gene matches: 5. This CDR3 is built from 14 residues. Germline-derived CDR1 and CDR2 are MNHEY and SVGAGI. Here the CDR3 reads CASTKDRENTEAFF. CDR3 nucleotides: TGTGCCAGCACGAAGGACAGGGAGAACACTGAAGCTTTCTTT.

This clone was seen at least ten times. The junction does not match germline at one end; this may be a read error. The gene calls are TRBV20-1 and TRBJ2-1, with D unresolved. Per germline, CDR1 DFQATT and CDR2 SNEGSKA (reference sequence). The CDR3 totals 11 residues. CDR3 in amino acids: CRANGNNEQFF. The CDR3 DNA sequence: TGCAGAGCTAATGGTAACAATGAGCAGTTCTTC.

This clone is labeled medium-sized. The genes are TRBV7-2 and TRBJ2-3, with D uncertain. Germline CDR1 and CDR2: SGHTA and FQGNSA. The CDR3 length is 12 residues. V gave up 3 bases and J gave up 6 bases, with 7 bases separating them. The CDR3 loop is CASSFLADTQYF. The CDR3 DNA follows: TGTGCCAGCAGCTTCCTGGCGGATACGCAGTATTTT. The whole variable domain, filled in from reference TRBV7-2 and TRBJ2-3, reads GAGVSQSPSNKVTEKGKDVELRCDPISGHTALYWYRQSLGQGLEFLIYFQGNSAPDKSGLPSDRFSAERTGGSVSTLTIQRTQQEDSAVYLCASSFLADTQYFGPGTRLTVL.